This T cell receptor (beta chain) comes out of a study of Ad26.COV2.S vaccination and SARS-CoV-2 variants. Documented treatment: 15 to 20 received Ad26.COV2.S at low or high dose, single or two shots; 5 received placebo; per-sample allocation not given. It was on day 63 after the first vaccine or placebo injection that samples were taken. Profiled with immunoSEQ multiplex PCR; TCRdb holds only in-frame clones, not every one. The sample yields roughly 390,000 clones, about 85% seen once. CDR3 length equals 12 residues. Germline V CDR1 and CDR2: MNHEY, SMNVEV (reference sequence). Trimming left V 8 bases short and J 0 bases short, with 7 bases between.

The rearrangement joins TRBV27 to TRBJ1-2; D call uncertain. Sequencing was performed on peripheral blood, taken in a trial of Ad26.COV2.S vaccine versus placebo. This receptor was taken from a person aged 18-65 years who received the Ad26.COV2.S COVID-19 vaccine or a placebo. The DNA of the CDR3 is TGTGCCAGCGGGGTAGCTAACTATGGCTACACCTTC. This sequence encodes CASGVANYGYTF.